Below, 13 T cell receptor beta chains from the same sample are listed, as sequenced in a study of graft-versus-host responses after intestinal transplantation. TCRdb's table, derived via immunoSEQ multiplex PCR, lists solely in-frame clones and lacks some. The sample holds over 85,000 clones, 93% seen once. Their target antigens are unknown. Sequencing was performed on unstimulated CD8+ T cells sorted from spleen or lymph node cells, taken before intestinal transplant. The receptors stem from a human donor who received an intestinal transplant.

This chain links TRBV7-9 with TRBJ2-7; 9 bases agree with TRBD2. This CDR3 is built from 15 residues. Germline V gives CDR1 SEHNR, CDR2 FQNEAQ (reference sequence). The V gene end was trimmed by 4 bases and the J gene end by 1 base; junction bases not matched to a gene: 5. CDR3 amino acids: CASSSSGVTSYEQYF. In nucleotides, the CDR3 is TGTGCCAGCAGCTCTAGCGGGGTAACATCCTACGAGCAGTACTTC.

The chain joins TRBV7-3 to TRBJ2-3, with TRBD2 matching 8 bases. The trim removed 4 bases at V and 0 bases at J, leaving 9 bases unmatched. The germline gives CDR1 SGHTA, CDR2 FQGTGA. The CDR3 extends over 17 amino acids. The CDR3: CASSSTLSGTSTDTQYF. The CDR3 coding sequence is TGTGCCAGCAGCTCTACCCTTAGCGGGACTAGCACAGATACGCAGTATTTT.

The V and J genes are TRBV30 and TRBJ2-1, with TRBD2 identical over 11 bases. The CDR3 length is 15 residues. The J segment lost 3 bases and the V segment lost 3 bases, leaving 4 bases of the junction unmatched. Per the germline V gene, CDR1 is GTSNPN and CDR2 is SVGIG (reference sequence). The CDR3 protein is CAWSQTSGGYNEQFF. The DNA for the CDR3 is TGTGCCTGGAGCCAAACTAGCGGGGGCTACAATGAGCAGTTCTTC.

The J gene is TRBJ2-7, the V gene TRBV7-3, with 7 bases that match TRBD2. The CDR3 sequence is 15 residues long. J was trimmed by 7 bases and V by 2 bases; bases with no gene match: 11. CDR1 and CDR2 from the germline V gene are SGHTA and FQGTGA. The chain's CDR3 is CASSLVQAGAWEQYF. As DNA, the CDR3 is TGTGCCAGCAGCTTAGTTCAGGCGGGAGCTTGGGAGCAGTACTTC.

Remarks on this clone: In the same sample, other DNA sequences code for this CDR3. The rearrangement joins TRBV28 to TRBJ2-7; perhaps TRBD1 as D (6 bases). The CDR3 length is 14 residues. With 4 bases removed from V and 2 bases from J, the gap between germline ends came to 12 bases. Germline V gene data show CDR1 as MDHEN and CDR2 as SYDVKM. The CDR3, as DNA: TGTGCCAGCAGTTGGGCACAGGGTACCTACGAGCAGTACTTC. Its translation: CASSWAQGTYEQYF.

The chain recombines TRBV6-1 with TRBJ2-5, with 10 bases matching TRBD1. Germline lookup yields CDR1 MNHNS and CDR2 SASEGT. V shed 2 bases, J shed 13 bases, and the junction held 16 bases outside the gene matches. The length of the CDR3 is 16 residues. CDR3 in amino acids: CASSEYRTGGALERYF. CDR3 nucleotides: TGTGCCAGCAGTGAATATCGGACAGGGGGGGCCCTCGAACGGTACTTC.

This sequence joins TRBV9 and TRBJ2-7; D tentatively reads TRBD1 or TRBD2 (6 bases each). Trimming stripped 0 bases from V and 5 bases from J, with 12 bases between. The CDR3 covers 14 residues. Per the germline V gene, CDR1 is SGDLS and CDR2 is YYNGEE. The CDR3 is CASSVGRGEDEQYF. The DNA of the CDR3 is TGTGCCAGCAGCGTAGGGAGGGGGGAGGACGAGCAGTACTTC.

The V gene is TRBV15, the J gene TRBJ2-5; 8 positions match TRBD1. The last part of the DNA fits TRBJ2-7 better; the J call may be wrong. The CDR3 has 15 amino acids. The germline gives CDR1 LNHNV, CDR2 YYDKDF (reference sequence). The CDR3 protein is CATSRETGVAYEQYF. CDR3 bases: TGTGCCACCAGCAGAGAGACAGGGGTTGCCTACGAGCAGTACTTC.

The chain links TRBV27 to TRBJ2-1, with 8 bases lining up with TRBD2. Germline CDR1 reads MNHEY; CDR2 reads SMNVEV (reference sequence). V was clipped by 3 bases and J by 5 bases; unmatched bases: 6. The CDR3 extends over 15 amino acids. In DNA form, the CDR3 reads TGTGCCAGCAGTTTGGGGCTAGCGGGTAACAATGAGCAGTTCTTC. This gives the protein CASSLGLAGNNEQFF.

This clone has just one count. The chain links TRBV19 to TRBJ2-1; no clear D. Germline V gene lookup returns CDR1 LNHDA and CDR2 SQIVND (reference sequence). Between the trimmed V and J ends, which lost 6 bases and 9 bases, there was a span of 24 bases. CDR3 length equals 16 residues. The CDR3 DNA sequence: TGTGCCAGTAGCATATTAGGGTCCTCGGTCGGTGGTGAGCAGTTCTTC. Protein product: CASSILGSSVGGEQFF.

The chain links TRBV19 to TRBJ1-1; 10 bases are a match to TRBD1. There are 13 residues in the CDR3. V lost 6 bases and J lost 6; bases outside the gene matches: 4. Germline V lookup: CDR1 LNHDA, CDR2 SQIVND (reference sequence). The CDR3 reads CASRLTGGAEAFF. The CDR3 DNA reads TGTGCCAGTAGGTTGACAGGGGGCGCTGAAGCTTTCTTT.

The chain joins TRBV6-5 to TRBJ2-7; perhaps TRBD2 as D (6 bases). Between the trimmed V and J ends, which lost 9 bases and 2 bases, there was a span of 20 bases. Per germline, CDR1 MNHEY and CDR2 SVGAGI. CDR3 length: 15 amino acids. CDR3 region: CASRNPAGRTYEQYF. CDR3 coding DNA: TGTGCCAGTCGCAATCCGGCGGGAAGGACCTACGAGCAGTACTTC.

The chain joins TRBV11-2 to TRBJ1-2; 8 positions agree with TRBD1. J gave up 1 base and V 6 bases, and 4 bases lay outside the gene matches. Germline V CDR1 and CDR2: SGHAT, FQNNGV. CDR3 length: 14 residues. Written as DNA, the CDR3 is TGTGCCAGCAGGGGGACAGGCGATAACTATGGCTACACCTTC. It specifies CASRGTGDNYGYTF.